The clone carrying this T cell receptor (beta chain) was seen at least ten times. Antigen: not known. This specimen comes from a study of T-cell memory formation after mild COVID-19. Study at large: TCR clusters were mostly donor specific. Whole-study results and caveats: The finding that pre-infection memory included some responding clones suggested that cross-reactive memory joined. Balance between CD4 and CD8 was seen in clones contracting day 15 to 85, and a CD4+ lean was seen in later expanders. Researchers report contracting CD4+ clones mostly in CM and EM, with CD8+ clones in EMRA.

TCRdb reanalysed the 5' RACE reads using MiXCR and keeps one entry per CDR3 protein. Of about 260,000 distinct CDR3 sequences listed, 8% to 9% were seen once; the top ten hold approximately 23%. The CDR3 runs 14 residues. CDR1 is MNHEY, CDR2 SVGEGT, per germline. With 5 bases removed from V and 5 bases from J, the gap between germline ends came to 15 bases. Sequenced sample: PBMCs or a T cell subset sorted from them (not recorded which). The receptor comes from a man aged 18 to 35 who had mild COVID-19 (a few samples of this study predate the infection). Cell type and time point are not known. The J gene is TRBJ2-5, the V gene TRBV6-2 or TRBV6-3; a possible D gene is TRBD1 (6 bases). CDR3 sequence: CASSPEGGRETQYF. The CDR3, as DNA: TGTGCCAGCAGTCCCGAAGGGGGTAGGGAGACCCAGTACTTC.